A selection of T cell receptor beta chains follows, all from one sample in a study of blood T cell repertoires in COVID-19. Using immunoSEQ multiplex PCR, the repertoire was profiled, and TCRdb retains in-frame clones only, with some absent. Of tens of thousands of clones listed, about 83% are singletons. The sequencing input was peripheral blood. These receptors originate from a woman at least 80 years old with acute or convalescent COVID-19. Each CDR3 is given with its conserved first and last residue. A D gene is named only where the DNA matches it firmly. Size is omitted from some rows. Given values are once, few, many or a class for expanded clones.

TRBV5-4,once,TRBD1,TRBJ2-5,CASSLGRGQGQETQYF,TGTGCCAGCAGCTTGGGGCGGGGACAGGGGCAAGAGACCCAGTACTTC
TRBV2,NA,NA,TRBJ2-5,CASSEERGGMETQYF,TGTGCCAGCAGTGAGGAGAGGGGGGGAATGGAGACCCAGTACTTC
TRBV24-1,NA,TRBD2,TRBJ2-3,CATRLAGADTQYF,TGTGCCACCAGGTTAGCGGGAGCAGATACGCAGTATTTT
TRBV9,NA,NA,TRBJ2-3,CASSVGSPHIDTQYF,TGTGCCAGCAGCGTAGGTTCCCCACACATAGATACGCAGTATTTT
TRBV19,once,NA,TRBJ2-3,CASSIRGITDTQYF,TGTGCCAGTAGTATAAGAGGTATCACAGATACGCAGTATTTT
TRBV14,NA,NA,TRBJ1-4,CASSQRGSIREKLFF,TGTGCCAGCAGCCAACGGGGGTCGATTCGAGAAAAACTGTTTTTT
TRBV11-2,NA,TRBD2,TRBJ2-5,CASSFGLAGGLYQETQYF,TGTGCCAGCAGCTTCGGACTAGCGGGAGGGCTGTACCAAGAGACCCAGTACTTC
TRBV6-1,NA,NA,TRBJ2-7,CASSEVAGISYEQYF,TGTGCCAGCAGTGAGGTGGCAGGGATCTCCTACGAGCAGTACTTC
TRBV4-2,NA,NA,TRBJ2-7,CASSQEGRPPYEQYF,TGTGCCAGCAGCCAAGAGGGGCGTCCCCCCTACGAGCAGTACTTC
TRBV6-2/TRBV6-3,NA,TRBD1,TRBJ2-4,CASSYSGPTTGLNGNIQYF,TGTGCCAGCAGTTACTCAGGACCAACGACAGGGCTTAATGGAAACATTCAGTACTTC
TRBV7-2,NA,TRBD2,TRBJ2-5,CASSFLAGFQETQYF,TGTGCCAGCAGCTTCCTAGCGGGGTTCCAAGAGACCCAGTACTTC
TRBV5-1,NA,TRBD2,TRBJ2-1,CASRRASGRGDNEQFF,TGCGCCAGCAGACGGGCTAGCGGGAGGGGGGACAATGAGCAGTTCTTC
TRBV28,NA,NA,TRBJ2-7,CASSFSYEQYF,TGTGCCAGCAGTTTCAGCTACGAGCAGTACTTC
TRBV7-7,NA,NA,TRBJ2-5,CASSQTGSGHLETQYF,TGTGCTAGCAGCCAAACAGGGTCGGGTCACCTAGAGACCCAGTACTTC
TRBV4-2,NA,TRBD2,TRBJ2-5,CASSQLLAGDQETQYF,TGTGCCAGCAGCCAACTCTTAGCGGGCGACCAAGAGACCCAGTACTTC
TRBV7-8,NA,TRBD1,TRBJ1-5,CASSSGQGSNQPQHF,TGTGCCAGCAGCTCGGGACAGGGGAGCAATCAGCCCCAGCATTTT
TRBV10-1,NA,TRBD2,TRBJ2-7,CASSDSRAGTNYEQYF,TGCGCCAGCAGTGATAGTCGAGCGGGAACAAATTACGAGCAGTACTTC
TRBV11-2,few,TRBD2,TRBJ2-1,CASSLRLAGINEQFF,TGTGCCAGCAGCTTACGACTAGCGGGGATCAATGAGCAGTTCTTC
TRBV6-5,NA,TRBD1,TRBJ2-3,CASRTGTGAIDTQYF,TGTGCCAGCAGGACCGGGACAGGGGCCATAGATACGCAGTATTTT
TRBV5-4,NA,TRBD2,TRBJ2-2,CASSPGGGTLNTGELFF,TGTGCCAGCAGCCCCGGGGGGGGGACTTTGAACACCGGGGAGCTGTTTTTT
TRBV2,NA,NA,TRBJ1-4,CASSESGNYEKLFF,TGTGCCAGCAGTGAGTCAGGGAATTATGAAAAACTGTTTTTT
TRBV3-1/TRBV3-2,once,NA,TRBJ2-7,CASSRGRGKGPWKYF,TGTGCCAGCAGCCGCGGGCGGGGAAAGGGGCCTTGGAAGTACTTC
TRBV11-3,NA,TRBD2,TRBJ2-1,CASSLDWASGREYNEQFF,TGTGCCAGCAGCTTAGATTGGGCTAGCGGGAGGGAATACAATGAGCAGTTCTTC
TRBV4-2,NA,TRBD2,TRBJ2-7,CASTQSLAGAYEQYF,TGTGCCAGCACCCAGTCACTAGCGGGCGCCTACGAGCAGTACTTC
TRBV28,NA,NA,TRBJ2-7,CASSLQDNEQYF,TGTGCCAGCAGTTTACAAGACAACGAGCAGTACTTC
TRBV19,NA,NA,TRBJ1-5,CASSIDRRQPQHF,TGTGCCAGTAGTATAGACAGGCGTCAGCCCCAGCATTTT
TRBV13,NA,NA,TRBJ2-7,CASSSGTFYEQYF,TGTGCCAGCAGCTCAGGGACATTCTACGAGCAGTACTTC
TRBV5-1,NA,TRBD1,TRBJ2-3,CASSLSGQSTDTQYF,TGCGCCAGCAGCCTGTCGGGACAGAGCACAGATACGCAGTATTTT
TRBV5-4,NA,TRBD2,TRBJ2-7,CASSLASGYSYEQYF,TGTGCCAGCAGCTTGGCTAGCGGCTACTCCTACGAGCAGTACTTC
TRBV9,NA,TRBD1,TRBJ1-1,CASSVDGQGVWSTEAFF,TGTGCCAGCAGCGTAGACGGACAGGGCGTATGGAGCACTGAAGCTTTCTTT
TRBV7-2,few,NA,TRBJ2-7,CASSLGRRAPYEQYF,TGTGCCAGCAGCTTAGGTAGGAGAGCTCCCTACGAGCAGTACTTC
TRBV7-9,NA,TRBD2,TRBJ2-1,CASSLSGRGGYEQFF,TGTGCCAGCAGCTTAAGCGGGAGGGGAGGCTATGAGCAGTTCTTC
TRBV5-8,NA,NA,TRBJ2-2,CASRYRLSPGELFF,TGTGCCAGCAGATACAGGCTTTCTCCCGGGGAGCTGTTTTTT
TRBV29-1,NA,NA,TRBJ2-3,CSKEEGGGTDTQYF,TGCAGCAAGGAGGAGGGCGGGGGCACAGATACGCAGTATTTT
TRBV5-1,NA,TRBD2,TRBJ2-7,CASSKSGRAEEQYF,TGCGCCAGCAGCAAAAGCGGGAGAGCGGAGGAGCAGTACTTC
TRBV30,NA,NA,TRBJ1-5,CAWSWRQYNQPQHF,TGTGCCTGGAGTTGGAGACAGTACAATCAGCCCCAGCATTTT
TRBV7-2,NA,TRBD1,TRBJ1-2,CASSLNRGTGYGYTF,TGTGCCAGCAGCCTCAACAGGGGGACGGGCTATGGCTACACCTTC
TRBV4-1,NA,NA,TRBJ2-7,CASSQVGGRSYEQYF,TGCGCCAGCAGCCAAGTAGGGGGACGGTCCTACGAGCAGTACTTC
TRBV10-1,NA,NA,TRBJ2-3,CASSDGSGDTQYF,TGCGCCAGCAGTGATGGTAGTGGAGATACGCAGTATTTT
TRBV11-3,NA,NA,TRBJ2-7,CASSTHKNPYEQYF,TGTGCCAGCAGTACCCACAAAAACCCCTACGAGCAGTACTTC
TRBV6-5,NA,NA,TRBJ2-1,CATVTGTTYNEQFF,TGTGCCACCGTGACCGGGACAACCTACAATGAGCAGTTCTTC
TRBV13,NA,NA,TRBJ1-5,CASSLRDQPQHF,TGTGCCAGCAGCTTAAGAGATCAGCCCCAGCATTTT
TRBV19,NA,TRBD1,TRBJ2-1,CASSRTGGHYNEQFF,TGTGCCAGTAGTCGGACAGGGGGCCACTACAATGAGCAGTTCTTC
TRBV6-5,NA,NA,TRBJ1-2,CASSYSSQGSYYGYTF,TGTGCCAGCAGTTACAGCTCTCAGGGTTCTTACTATGGCTACACCTTC
TRBV4-1,once,TRBD1,TRBJ1-3,CASSQERQGFFSGNTIYF,TGCGCCAGCAGCCAAGAGCGACAGGGGTTCTTCTCTGGAAACACCATATATTTT
TRBV6-6,few,NA,TRBJ2-2,CASSFPRGELFF,TGTGCCAGCAGTTTCCCTCGTGGGGAGCTGTTTTTT
TRBV5-1,NA,NA,TRBJ1-4,CASSWGRATNEKLFF,TGCGCCAGCAGCTGGGGGAGGGCAACTAATGAAAAACTGTTTTTT
TRBV3-1/TRBV3-2,NA,NA,TRBJ1-2,CASSQGQGYYGYTF,TGTGCCAGCAGCCAAGGGCAGGGGTACTATGGCTACACCTTC
TRBV5-4,NA,NA,TRBJ1-6,CASSLGGPGNSYNSPLHF,TGTGCCAGCAGCTTGGGGGGGCCGGGTAACTCCTATAATTCACCCCTCCACTTT
TRBV11-2,NA,NA,TRBJ2-7,CASSLFVGGAYEQYF,TGTGCCAGCAGCTTATTTGTGGGAGGCGCCTACGAGCAGTACTTC
TRBV7-2,NA,NA,TRBJ1-1,CASSSSGGDRLEAFF,TGTGCCAGCAGCTCCAGTGGGGGGGACCGCCTTGAAGCTTTCTTT
TRBV6-4,NA,NA,TRBJ2-7,CASKRIRGPTPYEQYF,TGTGCCAGCAAAAGAATCAGGGGCCCGACACCCTACGAGCAGTACTTC
TRBV6-6,NA,NA,TRBJ2-6,CASSYIGAGANVLTF,TGTGCCAGCAGTTACATAGGGGCTGGGGCCAACGTCCTGACTTTC
TRBV6-5,NA,NA,TRBJ2-7,CASRSTIPYEQYF,TGTGCCAGCAGGAGCACGATACCCTACGAGCAGTACTTC
TRBV29-1,NA,NA,TRBJ2-5,CSVDGLGEETQYF,TGCAGCGTTGACGGCCTTGGAGAGGAGACCCAGTACTTC
TRBV11-2,NA,TRBD1,TRBJ1-2,CASSIGTGVVGYTF,TGTGCCAGCAGCATAGGGACAGGGGTTGTGGGCTACACCTTC
TRBV24-1,NA,NA,TRBJ2-3,CATSDLSSGTDTQYF,TGTGCCACCAGTGATTTGTCTAGCGGCACAGATACGCAGTATTTT
TRBV6-5,NA,TRBD1,TRBJ2-7,CASTYPGGFEQYF,TGTGCCAGCACCTACCCAGGGGGCTTCGAGCAGTACTTC